The 29 T cell receptor beta chains below all came from one sample that was sequenced in a study of technical replicates of blood from several donors. Produced via immunoSEQ multiplex PCR; TCRdb's table is partial and in-frame only. This table has just over 95,000 clones, more than 90% appearing once. The sequencing sample was made of T cells isolated from PBMCs. Source of these receptors: a human donor in good health.

V and J are TRBV6-5 and TRBJ1-1; perhaps TRBD1 as D (5 bases). Germline V gene data show CDR1 as MNHEY and CDR2 as SVGAGI. V was shortened by 2 bases and J by 5 bases, with 15 bases between the two germline ends. The length of the CDR3 is 15 residues. The CDR3 DNA follows: TGTGCCAGCAGTTACGGGGGTGGGGGAGGTACTGAAGCTTTCTTT. It encodes CASSYGGGGGTEAFF.

This chain uses TRBV11-3 with TRBJ1-1; TRBD1 matches at 9 bases. This CDR3 is 15 amino acids long. The junction had 8 bases not matched to a gene; V was cut back by 5 bases and J by 4 bases. CDR1 SGHNT and CDR2 YENEEA come from the germline V gene. The CDR3 loop is CASSPGQGEGTEAFF. DNA for the CDR3: TGTGCCAGCAGCCCGGGACAGGGAGAAGGCACTGAAGCTTTCTTT.

The V gene is TRBV27, the J gene TRBJ2-1, with 9 nucleotides matching TRBD2. The CDR3 loop spans 14 amino acids. The trim removed 8 bases at V and 8 bases at J, leaving 10 bases unmatched. The germline CDR1 and CDR2 sequences are MNHEY and SMNVEV (reference sequence). DNA of the CDR3: TGTGCCAGCGCAACCGGGACTAGCCTATATGAGCAGTTCTTC. Amino acid sequence: CASATGTSLYEQFF.

To note about this clone: Without the conserved terminal phenylalanine or tryptophan, this CDR3 likely stems from a read error. The limits of the CDR3 on the DNA are not certain, so only TCRdb's listed CDR3 is given. CDR3 loop: CASSPEGLEGGN. This chain links TRBV11-2 with TRBJ2-7; the table's D call, TRBD2, has no DNA check behind it. The CDR3 extends over 12 residues, inclusive of both ends. Looked up from germline, CDR1 is SGHAT and CDR2 is FQNNGV.

The chain employs TRBV7-9 and TRBJ1-1; D uncertain. Germline CDR1 SEHNR, CDR2 FQNEAQ (reference sequence). Trimming pared 4 bases from V and 5 bases from J, leaving 8 bases between. CDR3 size: 12 residues. The CDR3 coding sequence is TGTGCCAGCAGCTCTATAGCGACTGAAGCTTTCTTT. Protein: CASSSIATEAFF.

This rearrangement joins TRBV13 to TRBJ1-5, with D uncertain. Germline V lookup: CDR1 PRHDT, CDR2 FYEKMQ (reference sequence). CDR3 size: 13 residues. V gave up 2 bases and J gave up 2 bases, with 4 bases separating them. CDR3 bases: TGTGCCAGCAGCTTACAGGGCAATCAGCCCCAGCATTTT. Its translation: CASSLQGNQPQHF. The full variable domain, with the rest looked up from reference TRBV13 and TRBJ1-5, is AAGVIQSPRHLIKEKRETATLKCYPIPRHDTVYWYQQGPGQDPQFLISFYEKMQSDKGSIPDRFSAQQFSDYHSELNMSSLELGDSALYFCASSLQGNQPQHFGDGTRLSIL.

The rearrangement uses TRBV5-4 and TRBJ2-2; tentative D call: TRBD1 (6 bases). CDR1 is SGHNT and CDR2 is YYREEE in the germline V gene (reference sequence). The CDR3 consists of 15 residues. Trimming stripped 3 bases from V and 1 base from J, with 10 bases between. In nucleotides, the CDR3 is TGTGCCAGCAGCTCACCGACAGGGAACACCGGGGAGCTGTTTTTT. This gives the protein CASSSPTGNTGELFF.

Only one count was recorded for this clone. CDR3 amino acids: CASSVEATNYGYTF. DNA of the CDR3: TGTGCCAGCAGCGTTGAGGCAACTAACTATGGCTACACCTTC. The chain links TRBV11-2 to TRBJ1-2; no clear D gene. The CDR3 is 14 amino acids. V gave up 5 bases and J gave up 0 bases, with 10 bases separating them. Germline CDR1 SGHAT, CDR2 FQNNGV.

This clone has more than one count but fewer than ten. The rearrangement uses TRBV7-2 and TRBJ1-1; 9 nucleotides match TRBD1. The CDR3 consists of 14 residues. V lost 5 bases and J lost 5; bases outside the gene matches: 6. CDR1 and CDR2 from the germline V gene are SGHTA and FQGNSA. CDR3 nucleotide sequence: TGTGCCAGCAGCCAGGGACAGGGAAGGACTGAAGCTTTCTTT. It specifies CASSQGQGRTEAFF. The full variable domain, rest sourced from reference TRBV7-2 and TRBJ1-1, is GAGVSQSPSNKVTEKGKDVELRCDPISGHTALYWYRQSLGQGLEFLIYFQGNSAPDKSGLPSDRFSAERTGGSVSTLTIQRTQQEDSAVYLCASSQGQGRTEAFFGQGTRLTVV.

The chain employs TRBV2 and TRBJ1-5, with 7 bases fitting TRBD1. The CDR3 length is 15 residues. Germline trimming cut 8 bases from V and 2 bases from J; bases unmatched to any gene: 9. The germline V gene encodes CDR1 SNHLY and CDR2 FYNNEI. The CDR3 reads CASRMGQSGNQPQHF. The CDR3 region has the DNA TGTGCCAGCCGAATGGGACAGTCGGGCAATCAGCCCCAGCATTTT.

For this clone: Other DNA sequences from this sample encode an identical CDR3 as well. The chain joins TRBV5-1 to TRBJ2-7; the match to TRBD1 covers 10 bases. Germline values: CDR1 SGHRS, CDR2 YFSETQ. The CDR3 is made up of 15 amino acids. The V gene end was trimmed by 0 bases and the J gene end by 2 bases; junction bases not matched to a gene: 2. The CDR3 DNA sequence: TGCGCCAGCAGCTTGGCAGGGACAGGGGCCTACGAGCAGTACTTC. Protein: CASSLAGTGAYEQYF.

This rearrangement joins TRBV29-1 to TRBJ2-1, with D maybe TRBD2 (5 bases). The germline V gene encodes CDR1 SQVTM and CDR2 ANQGSEA. CDR3 size: 13 residues. Trimming shortened V by 4 bases and J by 0 bases, and 7 bases separated the two germline ends. CDR3 coding DNA: TGCAGCGTTGCGGGAAGCTCCTACAATGAGCAGTTCTTC. Translating it yields CSVAGSSYNEQFF.

The gene calls are TRBV9 and TRBJ1-5, with D maybe TRBD1 (6 bases). Germline CDR1 SGDLS, CDR2 YYNGEE. Trimming took 3 bases from V and 5 from J, leaving 18 bases between them. This CDR3 comprises 16 residues. CDR3 DNA sequence: TGTGCCAGCAGCGATCGTCCGGGACATCCCGATCAGCCCCAGCATTTT. This sequence encodes CASSDRPGHPDQPQHF.

V is TRBV9 and J is TRBJ2-7, with D tentatively TRBD2 (6 bases). This CDR3 region has 15 residues. Deletions cut 4 bases from V and 2 bases from J, with 16 bases between. CDR1 SGDLS and CDR2 YYNGEE come from the germline V gene. The CDR3 sequence: CASSLGTSLTYEQYF. The DNA of the CDR3 is TGTGCCAGCAGCTTGGGAACTAGCCTTACCTACGAGCAGTACTTC.

This chain uses TRBV28 with TRBJ1-4; D perhaps matches TRBD1 (5 bases). Trimming cost V 5 bases and J 0 bases, with 13 bases left between them. Germline V gene sequence: CDR1 MDHEN, CDR2 SYDVKM. This CDR3 is built from 16 residues. Written as DNA, the CDR3 is TGTGCCAGCAGTAGCGGGGGGATCGCAACTAATGAAAAACTGTTTTTT. Protein sequence: CASSSGGIATNEKLFF.

V and J are TRBV15 and TRBJ2-1, with TRBD1 matching over 11 bases. This CDR3 contains 20 residues. Looked up from germline, CDR1 is LNHNV and CDR2 is YYDKDF (reference sequence). V lost 3 bases to trimming and J lost 6 bases; unmatched junction nucleotides: 19. The DNA of the CDR3 is TGTGCCACCAGCAGCGGACTTCCGGGACAGGGGGGCCGGCCACGCAATGAGCAGTTCTTC. Its translation is CATSSGLPGQGGRPRNEQFF.

The chain recombines TRBV7-2 with TRBJ2-5, with TRBD2 matching 7 bases. J gave up 1 base and V 4 bases, and 12 bases lay outside the gene matches. The CDR3 is 17 residues long. Germline V gene lookup returns CDR1 SGHTA and CDR2 FQGNSA. CDR3 residues: CASSYGGGISLQETQYF. CDR3 bases: TGTGCCAGCAGCTATGGGGGAGGGATCTCCCTCCAAGAGACCCAGTACTTC. Complete variable domain (other parts from reference TRBV7-2 and TRBJ2-5): GAGVSQSPSNKVTEKGKDVELRCDPISGHTALYWYRQSLGQGLEFLIYFQGNSAPDKSGLPSDRFSAERTGGSVSTLTIQRTQQEDSAVYLCASSYGGGISLQETQYFGPGTRLLVL.

V usage is TRBV2 and J usage is TRBJ2-3, with TRBD1 identical over 9 bases. Trimming took 6 bases from V and 4 from J; bases not matched to a gene: 14. The germline CDR1 and CDR2 sequences are SNHLY and FYNNEI. The CDR3 runs to 17 residues. CDR3 sequence: CASRGALGQGGADTQYF. The CDR3 bases are TGTGCCAGCAGGGGAGCCCTGGGACAGGGAGGAGCAGATACGCAGTATTTT. Full variable domain (remainder filled in from reference TRBV2 and TRBJ2-3): EPEVTQTPSHQVTQMGQEVILRCVPISNHLYFYWYRQILGQKVEFLVSFYNNEISEKSEIFDDQFSVERPDGSNFTLKIRSTKLEDSAMYFCASRGALGQGGADTQYFGPGTRLTVL.

The CDR3 sequence: CASSLALVQTYGYTF. Here the CDR3 DNA reads TGTGCCAGCAGCTTGGCCCTCGTACAAACCTATGGCTACACCTTC. The V call is TRBV5-6, the J call TRBJ1-2; D is unresolved. V was pared by 0 bases and J by 4 bases, with 13 bases between. The CDR3 runs to 15 residues. Germline-derived CDR1 and CDR2 are SGHDT and YYEEEE.

A single count supports this clone. The gene calls are TRBV10-1 and TRBJ2-1; D may be TRBD2 (6 bases). Germline V CDR1 and CDR2: WNHNN, SYGVQD (reference sequence). Trimming left V 2 bases short and J 7 bases short, with 15 bases between. There are 15 residues in the CDR3. In nucleotides, the CDR3 is TGCGCCAGCAGTGAGGGACGGGGGATTATGAATGAGCAGTTCTTC. This encodes CASSEGRGIMNEQFF.

In the case of this clone: It is unclear where the CDR3 begins or ends on the DNA, so no DNA is shown, and the CDR3 is as TCRdb lists it. The chain recombines TRBV10-2 with TRBJ1-1; the D call of TRBD1 is as the table states it, not checked on the DNA. Both ends counted, the CDR3 spans 20 residues. Germline V lookup: CDR1 WSHSY, CDR2 SAAADI. This chain's CDR3 is CASRGYRGQGGLVMGESAFF.

The rearrangement uses TRBV7-9 and TRBJ1-1; D uncertain. Trimming removed 4 bases at V and 5 bases at J, with 8 bases between. The V gene's germline CDR1 is SEHNR and CDR2 FQNEAQ (reference sequence). This CDR3 has 12 amino acids. The CDR3 loop is CASSSRWTEAFF. In DNA form, the CDR3 reads TGTGCCAGCAGCTCTCGGTGGACTGAAGCTTTCTTT. Filled out from reference TRBV7-9 and TRBJ1-1, the complete variable domain reads DTGVSQNPRHKITKRGQNVTFRCDPISEHNRLYWYRQTLGQGPEFLTYFQNEAQLEKSRLLSDRFSAERPKGSFSTLEIQRTEQGDSAMYLCASSSRWTEAFFGQGTRLTVV.

The chain combines TRBV2 with TRBJ1-2; TRBD1 aligns across 10 bases. This CDR3 is 15 amino acids long. CDR1 is SNHLY and CDR2 is FYNNEI in the germline V gene. V was pared by 7 bases and J by 7 bases, with 12 bases of the junction left unmatched. This CDR3 is CASNGGDRGLGGYTF. The CDR3, as DNA: TGTGCCAGCAACGGAGGGGACAGGGGACTAGGTGGCTACACCTTC.

The chain uses TRBV9 and TRBJ2-3, with 11 bases fitting TRBD2. CDR3 length: 18 amino acids. The V gene's germline CDR1 is SGDLS and CDR2 YYNGEE. Unmatched junction bases numbered 11, after V lost 2 bases and J lost 3 bases. The CDR3 coding sequence is TGTGCCAGCAGCGTCTCGAAACTAGCGGGAGCATTAACAGATACGCAGTATTTT. It yields the protein CASSVSKLAGALTDTQYF. The full variable domain, completed using reference TRBV9 and TRBJ2-3, is DSGVTQTPKHLITATGQRVTLRCSPRSGDLSVYWYQQSLDQGLQFLIQYYNGEERAKGNILERFSAQQFPDLHSELNLSSLELGDSALYFCASSVSKLAGALTDTQYFGPGTRLTVL.

The chain has TRBV15 and TRBJ1-2; the match to TRBD1 covers 8 bases. This CDR3 has 14 residues. Germline CDR1 and CDR2: LNHNV and YYDKDF (reference sequence). V gave up 5 bases and J gave up 5 bases; unmatched junction bases: 7. The CDR3 loop reads CATSRPRQGYGYTF. CDR3 DNA sequence: TGTGCCACCAGCCGTCCACGACAGGGGTATGGCTACACCTTC.

J is TRBJ1-2 and V is TRBV5-1; TRBD1 is a possible D gene (6 bases). This CDR3 has 16 residues. Trimming stripped 4 bases from V and 2 bases from J, with 18 bases between. Germline assignment: CDR1 SGHRS and CDR2 YFSETQ. CDR3 sequence (DNA): TGCGCCAGCAGCACAGGGCGGCTTGACAGCAACTATGGCTACACCTTC. Protein sequence: CASSTGRLDSNYGYTF.

V usage is TRBV28 and J usage is TRBJ2-7, with TRBD1 matching over 8 bases. The germline CDR1 and CDR2 sequences are MDHEN and SYDVKM. J gave up 2 bases and V 5 bases, and 11 bases lay outside the gene matches. This CDR3 comprises 16 residues. The CDR3 loop reads CASSHRQGILTYEQYF. CDR3 nucleotide sequence: TGTGCCAGCAGTCACAGACAGGGGATACTAACCTACGAGCAGTACTTC.

This sequence joins TRBV4-1 and TRBJ1-2; 8 bases are a match to TRBD1. V dropped 0 bases and J dropped 2; count of bases not matched to a gene: 11. CDR3 length: 18 amino acids. Germline values: CDR1 MGHRA, CDR2 YSYEKL. The CDR3 is CASSQDTGRGLVNYGYTF. The CDR3 DNA is TGCGCCAGCAGCCAAGATACCGGCAGGGGGCTAGTGAACTATGGCTACACCTTC.

The chain uses TRBV5-4 and TRBJ2-1; TRBD1 matches at 7 bases. V lost 4 bases to trimming and J lost 6 bases; unmatched junction nucleotides: 10. Germline V gives CDR1 SGHNT, CDR2 YYREEE (reference sequence). The CDR3 runs to 15 residues. CDR3 sequence: CASSKKDRIVNEQFF. The DNA for the CDR3 is TGTGCCAGCAGCAAAAAGGACAGGATCGTCAATGAGCAGTTCTTC.